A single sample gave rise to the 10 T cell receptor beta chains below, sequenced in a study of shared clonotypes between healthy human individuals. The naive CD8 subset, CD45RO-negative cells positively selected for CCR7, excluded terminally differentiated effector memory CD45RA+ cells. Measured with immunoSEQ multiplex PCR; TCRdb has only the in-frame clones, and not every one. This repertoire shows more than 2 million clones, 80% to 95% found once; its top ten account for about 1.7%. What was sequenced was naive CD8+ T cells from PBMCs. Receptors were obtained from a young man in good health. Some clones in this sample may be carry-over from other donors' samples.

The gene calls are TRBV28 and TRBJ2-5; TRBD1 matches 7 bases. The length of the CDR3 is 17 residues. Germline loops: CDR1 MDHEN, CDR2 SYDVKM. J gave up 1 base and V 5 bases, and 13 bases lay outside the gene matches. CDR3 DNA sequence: TGTGCCAGCAGTCGGGCCTTCCCTGGACAGGTCCAAGAGACCCAGTACTTC. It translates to CASSRAFPGQVQETQYF. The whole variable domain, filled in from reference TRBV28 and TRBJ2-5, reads DVKVTQSSRYLVKRTGEKVFLECVQDMDHENMFWYRQDPGLGLRLIYFSYDVKMKEKGDIPEGYSVSREKKERFSLILESASTNQTSMYLCASSRAFPGQVQETQYFGPGTRLLVL.

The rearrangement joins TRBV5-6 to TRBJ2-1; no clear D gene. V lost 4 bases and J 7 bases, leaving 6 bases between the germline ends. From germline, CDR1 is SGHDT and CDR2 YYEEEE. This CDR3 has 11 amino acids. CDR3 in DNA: TGTGCCAGCAGCGCGATTAATGAGCAGTTCTTC. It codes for CASSAINEQFF. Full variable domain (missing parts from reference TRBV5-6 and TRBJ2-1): DAGVTQSPTHLIKTRGQQVTLRCSPKSGHDTVSWYQQALGQGPQFIFQYYEEEERQRGNFPDRFSGHQFPNYSSELNVNALLLGDSALYLCASSAINEQFFGPGTRLTVL.

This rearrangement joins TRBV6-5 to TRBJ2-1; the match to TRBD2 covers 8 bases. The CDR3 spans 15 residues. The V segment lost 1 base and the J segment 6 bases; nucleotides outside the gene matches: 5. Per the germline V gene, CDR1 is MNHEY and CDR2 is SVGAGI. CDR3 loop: CASSYFAGGVNEQFF. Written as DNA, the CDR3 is TGTGCCAGCAGTTACTTCGCGGGAGGCGTCAATGAGCAGTTCTTC.

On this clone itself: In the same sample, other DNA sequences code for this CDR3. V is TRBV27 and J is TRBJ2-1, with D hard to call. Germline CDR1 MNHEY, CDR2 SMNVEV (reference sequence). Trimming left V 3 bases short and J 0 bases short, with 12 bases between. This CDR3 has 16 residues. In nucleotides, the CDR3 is TGTGCCAGCAGTTTGCTCTCTCCTCGCTCCTACAATGAGCAGTTCTTC. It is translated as CASSLLSPRSYNEQFF.

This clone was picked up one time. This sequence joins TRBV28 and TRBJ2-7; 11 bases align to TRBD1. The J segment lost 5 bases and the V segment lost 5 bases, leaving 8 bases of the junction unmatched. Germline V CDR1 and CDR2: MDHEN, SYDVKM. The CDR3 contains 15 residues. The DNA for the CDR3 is TGTGCCAGCAGTCCCCGGACAGGGGGCATCAACGAGCAGTACTTC. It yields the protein CASSPRTGGINEQYF.

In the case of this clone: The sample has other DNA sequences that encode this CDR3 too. CDR3 amino acids: CASSTTGYGYTF. Here the CDR3 DNA reads TGTGCCAGCAGCACGACAGGGTATGGCTACACCTTC. The chain combines TRBV6-5 with TRBJ1-2, with 7 bases lining up with TRBD1. Germline V gene data show CDR1 as MNHEY and CDR2 as SVGAGI. CDR3 length: 12 amino acids. Unmatched junction bases numbered 3, after V lost 6 bases and J lost 5 bases.

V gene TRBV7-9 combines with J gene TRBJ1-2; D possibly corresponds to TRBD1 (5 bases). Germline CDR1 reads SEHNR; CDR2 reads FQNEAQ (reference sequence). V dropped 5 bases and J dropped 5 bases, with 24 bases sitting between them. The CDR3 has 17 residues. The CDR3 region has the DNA TGTGCCAGCAGCCCCCCGTTGGCCGGGACGGAAGCATATGGCTACACCTTC. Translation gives CASSPPLAGTEAYGYTF.

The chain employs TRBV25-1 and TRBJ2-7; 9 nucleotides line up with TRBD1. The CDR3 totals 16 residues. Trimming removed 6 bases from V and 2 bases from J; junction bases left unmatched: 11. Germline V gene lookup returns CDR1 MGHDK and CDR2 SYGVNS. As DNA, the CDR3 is TGTGCCAGCAGCTGGGGGAACAGGGGGCCTCCCTACGAGCAGTACTTC. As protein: CASSWGNRGPPYEQYF.

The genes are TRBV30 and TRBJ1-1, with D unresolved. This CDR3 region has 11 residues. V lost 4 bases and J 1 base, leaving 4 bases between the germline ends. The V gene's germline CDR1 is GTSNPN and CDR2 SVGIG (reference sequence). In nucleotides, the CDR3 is TGTGCCTGGATGAGGAACACTGAAGCTTTCTTT. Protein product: CAWMRNTEAFF.

The CDR3: CASSQAPDTSYEQYF. As DNA, the CDR3 is TGCGCCAGCAGCCAAGCTCCAGACACCTCCTACGAGCAGTACTTC. V usage is TRBV4-1 and J usage is TRBJ2-7; D call uncertain. Germline V gene data show CDR1 as MGHRA and CDR2 as YSYEKL. The CDR3 consists of 15 residues. Trimming shortened V by 1 base and J by 0 bases, and 10 bases separated the two germline ends.